Presented here are 5 T cell receptor beta chains from one specimen sequenced in a study of shared clonotypes between healthy human individuals. TCRdb's table, derived via immunoSEQ multiplex PCR, lists solely in-frame clones and lacks some. The sample has fewer than 1.6 million clones; roughly 98.5% are singletons. The sequenced sample was naive CD4+ T cells sorted from blood. Subset indicated: CD45RA+ positively selected. The receptors were gathered from a man younger than 45 in good health.

The chain uses TRBV2 and TRBJ1-5; a possible D gene is TRBD1 (5 bases). Germline V gene data show CDR1 as SNHLY and CDR2 as FYNNEI. The CDR3 spans 20 residues. The V gene lost 1 base and the J gene lost 0 bases, with 22 bases spanning the gap. The DNA of the CDR3 is TGTGCCAGCAGTGAAGAGTCGTGGGGGGTGGGGCAGGGTAGCAATCAGCCCCAGCATTTT. Amino acids: CASSEESWGVGQGSNQPQHF. Full variable domain (rest looked up from reference TRBV2 and TRBJ1-5): EPEVTQTPSHQVTQMGQEVILRCVPISNHLYFYWYRQILGQKVEFLVSFYNNEISEKSEIFDDQFSVERPDGSNFTLKIRSTKLEDSAMYFCASSEESWGVGQGSNQPQHFGDGTRLSIL.

V gene TRBV27 combines with J gene TRBJ2-1; the match to TRBD2 covers 7 bases. Germline trimming cut 6 bases from V and 5 bases from J; bases unmatched to any gene: 16. The length of the CDR3 is 17 residues. Germline V CDR1 and CDR2: MNHEY, SMNVEV (reference sequence). The CDR3 DNA reads TGTGCCAGCAGCCCCCTAGGGTTCGGGGCGGGAGACAATGAGCAGTTCTTC. As protein: CASSPLGFGAGDNEQFF.

V usage is TRBV5-6 and J usage is TRBJ2-7, with D tentatively TRBD1 (6 bases). Germline lookup yields CDR1 SGHDT and CDR2 YYEEEE. Trimming cost V 4 bases and J 4 bases, with 12 bases left between them. The CDR3 has 13 residues. This chain's CDR3 is CASSPTQGYEQYF. The CDR3 DNA is TGTGCCAGCAGCCCGACCCAGGGGTACGAGCAGTACTTC.

The chain uses TRBV28 and TRBJ2-7; D is undetermined. This CDR3 spans 11 amino acids. Trimming pared 3 bases from V and 6 bases from J, leaving 6 bases between. The germline gives CDR1 MDHEN, CDR2 SYDVKM. The CDR3 region is CASSLRTEQYF. The CDR3 coding sequence is TGTGCCAGCAGTTTGAGAACCGAGCAGTACTTC.

The rearrangement joins TRBV6-6 to TRBJ2-7; D possibly corresponds to TRBD1 (6 bases). V was shortened by 7 bases and J by 1 base, with 14 bases between the two germline ends. Germline CDR1 reads MNHNY; CDR2 reads SVGAGI (reference sequence). The CDR3 covers 14 residues. CDR3 in amino acids: CASTQGPPSYEQYF. As DNA, the CDR3 is TGTGCCAGCACCCAGGGGCCTCCTTCCTACGAGCAGTACTTC.